These 16 T cell receptor beta chains were sequenced from one sample in a study of shared clonotypes between healthy human individuals. Some clones are missing from TCRdb's copy, which holds only in-frame ones; the method was immunoSEQ multiplex PCR. This table holds around 690,000 clones, 90% found once. Sequencing was performed on memory CD8+ T cells from PBMCs. This sample's subset: CD45RO+ cells pooled with CCR7-negative TemRA cells. These receptors all stem from a man between 18 and 29 years old in good health. Some clones in this sample may be carry-over from other donors' samples.

The V call is TRBV14, the J call TRBJ1-1; D unclear. Germline CDR1 and CDR2: SGHDN and FVKESK. The V and J ends lost 2 bases and 5 bases respectively, with 6 bases between them. The CDR3 contains 12 residues. The chain's CDR3 is CASSQISTEAFF. Here the CDR3 DNA reads TGTGCCAGCAGCCAAATATCGACTGAAGCTTTCTTT.

The V call is TRBV7-9, the J call TRBJ1-1; TRBD1 agrees at 7 bases. Germline V lookup: CDR1 SEHNR, CDR2 FQNEAQ (reference sequence). This CDR3 has 14 residues. V gave up 10 bases and J gave up 1 base; unmatched junction bases: 9. CDR3 sequence: CATRQGERNTEAFF. DNA for the CDR3: TGTGCCACTAGACAGGGTGAGAGGAACACTGAAGCTTTCTTT. The whole variable domain, filled in from reference TRBV7-9 and TRBJ1-1, reads DTGVSQNPRHKITKRGQNVTFRCDPISEHNRLYWYRQTLGQGPEFLTYFQNEAQLEKSRLLSDRFSAERPKGSFSTLEIQRTEQGDSAMYLCATRQGERNTEAFFGQGTRLTVV.

A single count supports this clone. Other nucleotide sequences from this sample produce the same CDR3. The J gene is TRBJ2-7, the V gene TRBV9; possibly TRBD1 for D (7 bases). CDR1 is SGDLS, CDR2 YYNGEE, per germline. The V gene lost 0 bases and the J gene lost 4 bases, with 11 bases spanning the gap. This CDR3 has 14 amino acids. In DNA, the CDR3 is TGTGCCAGCAGCGTAGCGGCAGGGGGGTACGAGCAGTACTTC. It encodes CASSVAAGGYEQYF.

This clone has only one observation. Written as DNA, the CDR3 is TGCGCCAGCAGCCGGGCCGGGGGGAAGTACAATGAGCAGTTCTTC. It encodes CASSRAGGKYNEQFF. The chain combines TRBV5-1 with TRBJ2-1, with 7 bases that match TRBD2. The J segment lost 4 bases and the V segment lost 4 bases, leaving 8 bases of the junction unmatched. CDR1 is SGHRS, CDR2 YFSETQ, per germline. The CDR3 is made up of 15 amino acids.

The chain is built from TRBV19 and TRBJ2-7; TRBD1 or TRBD2 may be the D gene (5 bases each). CDR3 length equals 13 residues. V lost 5 bases and J 0 bases, leaving 8 bases between the germline ends. Germline loops: CDR1 LNHDA, CDR2 SQIVND (reference sequence). CDR3 in amino acids: CASSPGSSYEQYF. CDR3 bases: TGTGCCAGTAGTCCAGGGAGCTCCTACGAGCAGTACTTC. The full variable domain, completed using reference TRBV19 and TRBJ2-7, is DGGITQSPKYLFRKEGQNVTLSCEQNLNHDAMYWYRQDPGQGLRLIYYSQIVNDFQKGDIAEGYSVSREKKESFPLTVTSAQKNPTAFYLCASSPGSSYEQYFGPGTRLTVT.

The chain links TRBV7-9 to TRBJ1-2, with 10 nucleotides matching TRBD1. This CDR3 region has 16 residues. The germline V gene has CDR1 SEHNR and CDR2 FQNEAQ (reference sequence). V dropped 1 base and J dropped 5; count of bases not matched to a gene: 7. The CDR3 coding sequence is TGTGCCAGCAGCTTAGAGAAGACAGGGGGCGGGTATGGCTACACCTTC. As protein: CASSLEKTGGGYGYTF.

The chain uses TRBV6-5 and TRBJ2-7; the D gene is possibly TRBD1 (6 bases). Germline lookup yields CDR1 MNHEY and CDR2 SVGAGI. The V gene lost 2 bases and the J gene lost 4 bases, with 15 bases spanning the gap. The CDR3 loop spans 15 amino acids. The CDR3 reads CASSYRYLQGYEQYF. As DNA, the CDR3 is TGTGCCAGCAGTTACCGTTATTTACAGGGATACGAGCAGTACTTC.

The rearrangement uses TRBV12-5 and TRBJ2-7; TRBD1 might be the D (5 bases). Trimming cost V 5 bases and J 3 bases, with 14 bases left between them. Germline CDR1 LGHNT, CDR2 FRNRAP. The CDR3 runs to 14 residues. CDR3 sequence: CASGTRMGLYEQYF. The CDR3 DNA follows: TGTGCTAGTGGTACCCGAATGGGGCTCTACGAGCAGTACTTC.

The gene calls are TRBV19 and TRBJ2-7; D possibly matches TRBD1 or TRBD2 (5 bases each). CDR1 is LNHDA and CDR2 is SQIVND in the germline V gene (reference sequence). The CDR3 is made up of 14 amino acids. V was clipped by 8 bases and J by 2 bases, with 16 bases between them. CDR3 DNA: TGTGCCAGTGCGTTCCAAGGGACGACCTACGAGCAGTACTTC. This translates into CASAFQGTTYEQYF.

This chain uses TRBV6-1 with TRBJ2-5; D is perhaps TRBD1 (6 bases). The germline V gene has CDR1 MNHNS and CDR2 SASEGT. This CDR3 spans 16 amino acids. Deletions cut 2 bases from V and 5 bases from J, with 18 bases between. CDR3 loop: CASSEPGTLTRETQYF. CDR3 in DNA: TGTGCCAGCAGTGAACCCGGGACACTGACGCGGGAGACCCAGTACTTC.

Of note for this clone: At the DNA level, this CDR3 is encoded by other sequences in the same sample as well. J is TRBJ2-7 and V is TRBV9; D uncertain. Per germline, CDR1 SGDLS and CDR2 YYNGEE. V was pared by 4 bases and J by 3 bases, with 8 bases between. The CDR3 contains 12 residues. CDR3 in amino acids: CASSPPSYEQYF. CDR3 nucleotides: TGTGCCAGCAGCCCCCCAAGCTACGAGCAGTACTTC.

The chain uses TRBV7-9 and TRBJ1-2; TRBD1 matches at 10 bases. The germline V gene has CDR1 SEHNR and CDR2 FQNEAQ (reference sequence). The CDR3 covers 15 residues. J gave up 0 bases and V 5 bases, and 3 bases lay outside the gene matches. CDR3 in amino acids: CASSRGTGANYGYTF. In nucleotides, the CDR3 is TGTGCCAGCAGCCGAGGGACAGGGGCTAACTATGGCTACACCTTC.

The V gene is TRBV11-2, the J gene TRBJ2-1, with D hard to call. Germline assignment: CDR1 SGHAT and CDR2 FQNNGV. The V gene lost 5 bases and the J gene lost 7 bases, with 21 bases spanning the gap. CDR3 size: 16 residues. CDR3 DNA: TGTGCCAGCAGCCCGCCTTTTGACCGGGTGGGGAATGAGCAGTTCTTC. Protein: CASSPPFDRVGNEQFF.

V usage is TRBV28 and J usage is TRBJ2-7, with TRBD2 matching over 7 bases. In germline, CDR1 is MDHEN, CDR2 SYDVKM. Trimming removed 5 bases from V and 3 bases from J; junction bases left unmatched: 10. CDR3 size: 15 residues. CDR3 DNA sequence: TGTGCCAGCAGTACCTGGGGGGGAGCATTCTACGAGCAGTACTTC. This sequence encodes CASSTWGGAFYEQYF.

The chain has TRBV9 and TRBJ2-3, with D possibly being TRBD2 (5 bases). The germline V gene has CDR1 SGDLS and CDR2 YYNGEE. The CDR3 is made up of 16 amino acids. V was trimmed by 0 bases and J by 0 bases, leaving 11 bases between them. The CDR3 protein is CASSVVGDVSTDTQYF. DNA of the CDR3: TGTGCCAGCAGCGTAGTGGGAGATGTTAGCACAGATACGCAGTATTTT.

This clone was observed a single time. The chain uses TRBV11-2 and TRBJ2-2, with D perhaps TRBD2 (5 bases). Germline V gene lookup returns CDR1 SGHAT and CDR2 FQNNGV. V lost 3 bases and J lost 0, with 20 bases in between. CDR3 length: 19 residues. The CDR3 DNA reads as TGTGCCAGCAGCTTCTTCCCCGAGGGAGTTGGCGCGAACACCGGGGAGCTGTTTTTT. Translation: CASSFFPEGVGANTGELFF.